This T cell receptor (beta chain) was profiled in a study of blood T cell repertoires in COVID-19. Study as a whole: Donors in the United States, Italy and Spain gave samples during acute or convalescent COVID-19. Sample material is recorded as cDNA or gDNA derived from T cells, B-cell-depleted T cells, or PBMCs.

Seattle cases were enrolled at active infection and followed longitudinally. Data came from immunoSEQ multiplex PCR; TCRdb stores just in-frame clones and leaves some out. The sample records more than 350,000 clones, 70% to 90% being singletons. The source of this sequence is a woman under 40 with COVID-19, enrolled during active disease. Sequencing was performed on peripheral blood.

CDR3 sequence reads: CASSHLGDRGMNTEAFF. CDR3 nucleotides: TGTGCCAGCAGCCACTTGGGGGACAGGGGTATGAACACTGAAGCTTTCTTT. The J gene is TRBJ1-1, the V gene TRBV7-8; TRBD1 agrees at 10 bases. The junction had 9 bases not matched to a gene; V was cut back by 5 bases and J by 0 bases. The CDR3 has 17 residues. Germline V CDR1 and CDR2: SGHVS, FQNEAQ.